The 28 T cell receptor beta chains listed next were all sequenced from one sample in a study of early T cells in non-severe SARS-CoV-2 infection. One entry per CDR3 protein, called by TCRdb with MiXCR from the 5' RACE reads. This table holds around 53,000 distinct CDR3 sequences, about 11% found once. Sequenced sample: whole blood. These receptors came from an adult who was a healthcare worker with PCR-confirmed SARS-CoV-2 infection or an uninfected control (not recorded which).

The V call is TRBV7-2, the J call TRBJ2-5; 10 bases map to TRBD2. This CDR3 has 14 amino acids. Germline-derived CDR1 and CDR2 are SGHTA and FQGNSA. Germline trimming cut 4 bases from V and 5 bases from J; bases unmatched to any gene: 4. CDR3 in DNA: TGTGCCAGCAGCTCCCTAGCGGGAGTCGAGACCCAGTACTTC. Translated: CASSSLAGVETQYF.

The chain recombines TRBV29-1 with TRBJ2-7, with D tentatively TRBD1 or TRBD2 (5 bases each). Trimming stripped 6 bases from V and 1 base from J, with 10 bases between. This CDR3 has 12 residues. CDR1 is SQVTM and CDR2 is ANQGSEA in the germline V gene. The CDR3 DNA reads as TGCAGCGTGGGGACGGGATCCTACGAGCAGTACTTC. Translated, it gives CSVGTGSYEQYF.

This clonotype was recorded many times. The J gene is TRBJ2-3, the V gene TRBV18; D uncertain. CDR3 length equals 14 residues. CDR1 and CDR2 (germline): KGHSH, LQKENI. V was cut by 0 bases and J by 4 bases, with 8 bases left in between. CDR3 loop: CASSPPAGPDTQYF. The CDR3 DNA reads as TGTGCCAGCTCACCACCGGCCGGGCCAGATACGCAGTATTTT.

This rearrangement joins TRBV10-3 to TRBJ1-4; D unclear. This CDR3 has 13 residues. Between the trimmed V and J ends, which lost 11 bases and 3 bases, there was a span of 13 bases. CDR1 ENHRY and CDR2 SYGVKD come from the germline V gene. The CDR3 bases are TGTGCCTCCCGAAGCGGCTCTAATGAAAAACTGTTTTTT. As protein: CASRSGSNEKLFF.

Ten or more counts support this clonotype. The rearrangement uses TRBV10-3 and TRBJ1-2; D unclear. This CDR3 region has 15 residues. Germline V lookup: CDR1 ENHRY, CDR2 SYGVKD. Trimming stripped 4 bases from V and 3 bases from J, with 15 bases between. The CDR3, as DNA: TGTGCCATCAGTGCGTTCACAGCTGGAGACTATGGCTACACCTTC. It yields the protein CAISAFTAGDYGYTF.

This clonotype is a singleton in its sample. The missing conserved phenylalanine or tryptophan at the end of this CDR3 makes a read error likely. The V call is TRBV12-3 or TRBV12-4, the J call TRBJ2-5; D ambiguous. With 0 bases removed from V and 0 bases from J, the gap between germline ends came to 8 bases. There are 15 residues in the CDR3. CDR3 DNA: TGTGCCAGCAGTTTAGCGCTCGGGTACCAAGAGACCCAGTACTTA. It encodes CASSLALGYQETQYL.

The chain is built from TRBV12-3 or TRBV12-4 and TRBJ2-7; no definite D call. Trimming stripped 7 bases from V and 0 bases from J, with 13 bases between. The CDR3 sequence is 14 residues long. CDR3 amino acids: CASTPGLNSYEQYF. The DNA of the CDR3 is TGTGCCAGCACCCCCGGGCTGAACTCCTACGAGCAGTACTTC.

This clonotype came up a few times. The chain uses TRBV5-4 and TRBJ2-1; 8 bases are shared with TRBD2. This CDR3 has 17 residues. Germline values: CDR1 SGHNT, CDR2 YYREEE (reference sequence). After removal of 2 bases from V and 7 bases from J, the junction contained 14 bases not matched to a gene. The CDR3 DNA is TGTGCCAGCAGCTTTAAGCGGGAGTCAATTCGAATGAATGAGCAGTTCTTC. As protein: CASSFKRESIRMNEQFF.

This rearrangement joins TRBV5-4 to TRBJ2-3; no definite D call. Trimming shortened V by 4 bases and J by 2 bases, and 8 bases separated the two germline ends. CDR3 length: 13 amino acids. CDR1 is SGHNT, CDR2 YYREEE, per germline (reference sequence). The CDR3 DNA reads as TGTGCCAGCAGCCCGGCCCACACAGATACGCAGTATTTT. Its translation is CASSPAHTDTQYF.

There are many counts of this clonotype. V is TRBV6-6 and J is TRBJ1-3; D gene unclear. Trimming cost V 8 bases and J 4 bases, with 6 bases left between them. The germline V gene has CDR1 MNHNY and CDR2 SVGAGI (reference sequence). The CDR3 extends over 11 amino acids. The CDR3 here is CASARGNTIYF. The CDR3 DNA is TGTGCCAGCGCACGAGGAAACACCATATATTTT.

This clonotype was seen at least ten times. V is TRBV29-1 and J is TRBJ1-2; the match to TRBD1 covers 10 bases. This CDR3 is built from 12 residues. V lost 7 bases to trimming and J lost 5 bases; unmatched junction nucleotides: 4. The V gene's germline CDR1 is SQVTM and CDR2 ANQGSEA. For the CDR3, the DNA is TGCAGCGGCGGGACAGGGGTATATGGCTACACCTTC. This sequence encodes CSGGTGVYGYTF.

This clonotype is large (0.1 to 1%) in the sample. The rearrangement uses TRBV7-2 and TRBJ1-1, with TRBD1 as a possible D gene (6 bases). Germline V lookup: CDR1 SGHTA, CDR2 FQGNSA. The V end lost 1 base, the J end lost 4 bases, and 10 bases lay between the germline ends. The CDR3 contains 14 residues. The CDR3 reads CASSLGGGGTEAFF. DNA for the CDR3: TGTGCCAGCAGCTTAGGTGGAGGGGGCACTGAAGCTTTCTTT.

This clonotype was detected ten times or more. The CDR3 DNA reads TGTGCCAGCAGCTTAGGGCGCTGGGAGTCTGGGGCCAACGTCCTGACTTTC. Its protein is CASSLGRWESGANVLTF. The chain joins TRBV7-9 to TRBJ2-6; perhaps TRBD2 as D (5 bases). CDR1 and CDR2 from the germline V gene are SEHNR and FQNEAQ (reference sequence). V shed 1 base and J shed 1 base, with 11 bases lying between them. The CDR3 loop spans 17 amino acids. Variable domain in full (rest from reference TRBV7-9 and TRBJ2-6): DTGVSQNPRHKITKRGQNVTFRCDPISEHNRLYWYRQTLGQGPEFLTYFQNEAQLEKSRLLSDRFSAERPKGSFSTLEIQRTEQGDSAMYLCASSLGRWESGANVLTFGAGSRLTVL.

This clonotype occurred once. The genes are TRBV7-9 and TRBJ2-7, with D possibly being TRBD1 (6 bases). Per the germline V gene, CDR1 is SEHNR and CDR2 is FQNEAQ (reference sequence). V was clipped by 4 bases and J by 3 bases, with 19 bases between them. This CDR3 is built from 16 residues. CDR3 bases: TGTGCCAGCAGCTCAAACAGGGACCATTTAGGCTACGAGCAGTACTTC. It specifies CASSSNRDHLGYEQYF.

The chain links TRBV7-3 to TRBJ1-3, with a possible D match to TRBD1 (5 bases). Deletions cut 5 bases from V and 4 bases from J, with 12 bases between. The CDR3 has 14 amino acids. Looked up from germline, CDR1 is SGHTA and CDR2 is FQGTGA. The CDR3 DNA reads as TGTGCCAGCAGCCTACCCGGACACGGAAACACCATATATTTT. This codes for CASSLPGHGNTIYF. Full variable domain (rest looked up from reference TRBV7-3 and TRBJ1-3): GAGVSQTPSNKVTEKGKYVELRCDPISGHTALYWYRQSLGQGPEFLIYFQGTGAADDSGLPNDRFFAVRPEGSVSTLKIQRTERGDSAVYLCASSLPGHGNTIYFGEGSWLTVV.

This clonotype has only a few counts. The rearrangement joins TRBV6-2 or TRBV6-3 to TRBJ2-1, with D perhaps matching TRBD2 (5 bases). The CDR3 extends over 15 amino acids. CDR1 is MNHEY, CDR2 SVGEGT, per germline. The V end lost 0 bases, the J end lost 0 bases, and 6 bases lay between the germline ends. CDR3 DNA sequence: TGTGCCAGCAGTTACTCGGGAGTCTCCTACAATGAGCAGTTCTTC. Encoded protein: CASSYSGVSYNEQFF.

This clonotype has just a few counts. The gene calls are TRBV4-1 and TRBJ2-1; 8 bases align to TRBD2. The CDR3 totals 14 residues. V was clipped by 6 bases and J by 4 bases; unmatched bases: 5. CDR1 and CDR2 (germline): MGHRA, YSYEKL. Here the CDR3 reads CASRALAAYNEQFF. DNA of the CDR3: TGCGCCAGCAGGGCACTAGCGGCTTACAATGAGCAGTTCTTC.

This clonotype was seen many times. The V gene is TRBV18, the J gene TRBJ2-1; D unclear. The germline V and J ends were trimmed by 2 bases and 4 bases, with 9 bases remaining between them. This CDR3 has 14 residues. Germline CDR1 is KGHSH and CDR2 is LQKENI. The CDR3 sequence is CASSPTGLYNEQFF. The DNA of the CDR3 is TGTGCCAGCTCACCAACCGGGCTTTACAATGAGCAGTTCTTC.

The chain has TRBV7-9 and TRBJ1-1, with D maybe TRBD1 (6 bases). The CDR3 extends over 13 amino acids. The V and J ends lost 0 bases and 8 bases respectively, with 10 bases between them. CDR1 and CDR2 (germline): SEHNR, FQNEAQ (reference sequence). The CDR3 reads CASSLAHGGEAFF. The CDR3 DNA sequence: TGTGCCAGCAGCTTAGCGCACGGGGGCGAAGCTTTCTTT.

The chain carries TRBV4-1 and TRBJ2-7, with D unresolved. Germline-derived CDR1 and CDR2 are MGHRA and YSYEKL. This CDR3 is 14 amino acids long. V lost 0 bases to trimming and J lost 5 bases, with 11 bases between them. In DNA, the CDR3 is TGCGCCAGCAGCCAAGATCAACGAAGGGACGAGCAGTACTTC. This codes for CASSQDQRRDEQYF.

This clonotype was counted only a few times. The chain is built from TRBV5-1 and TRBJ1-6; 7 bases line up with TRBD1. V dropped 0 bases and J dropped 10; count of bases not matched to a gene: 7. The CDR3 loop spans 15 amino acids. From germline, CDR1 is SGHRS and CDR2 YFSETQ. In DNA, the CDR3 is TGCGCCAGCAGCTTGGCCTCTACAGGGGACTCACCCCTCCACTTT. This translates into CASSLASTGDSPLHF. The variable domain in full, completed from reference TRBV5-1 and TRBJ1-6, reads KAGVTQTPRYLIKTRGQQVTLSCSPISGHRSVSWYQQTPGQGLQFLFEYFSETQRNKGNFPGRFSGRQFSNSRSEMNVSTLELGDSALYLCASSLASTGDSPLHFGNGTRLTVT.

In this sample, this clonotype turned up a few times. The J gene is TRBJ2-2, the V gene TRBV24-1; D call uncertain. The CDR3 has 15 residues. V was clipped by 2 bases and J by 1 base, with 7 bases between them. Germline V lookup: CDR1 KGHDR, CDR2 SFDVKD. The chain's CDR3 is CATSDWTVNTGELFF. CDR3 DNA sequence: TGTGCCACCAGTGATTGGACGGTGAACACCGGGGAGCTGTTTTTT.

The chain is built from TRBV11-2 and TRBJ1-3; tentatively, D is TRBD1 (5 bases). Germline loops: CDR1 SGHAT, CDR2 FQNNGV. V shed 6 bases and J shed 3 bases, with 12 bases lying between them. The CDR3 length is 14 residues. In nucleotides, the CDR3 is TGTGCCAGCAGTTTGACAGTCGGTGGAAACACCATATATTTT. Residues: CASSLTVGGNTIYF.

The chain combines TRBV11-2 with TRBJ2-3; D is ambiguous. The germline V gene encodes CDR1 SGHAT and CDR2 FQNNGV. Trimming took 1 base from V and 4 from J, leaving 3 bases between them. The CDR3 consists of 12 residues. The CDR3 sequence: CASSLVSDTQYF. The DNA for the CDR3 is TGTGCCAGCAGCTTAGTGTCAGATACGCAGTATTTT.

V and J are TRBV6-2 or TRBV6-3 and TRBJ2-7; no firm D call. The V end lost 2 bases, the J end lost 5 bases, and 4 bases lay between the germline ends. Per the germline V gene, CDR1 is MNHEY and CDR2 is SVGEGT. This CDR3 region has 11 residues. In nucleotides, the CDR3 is TGTGCCAGCAGTTACAATGACGAGCAGTACTTC. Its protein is CASSYNDEQYF.

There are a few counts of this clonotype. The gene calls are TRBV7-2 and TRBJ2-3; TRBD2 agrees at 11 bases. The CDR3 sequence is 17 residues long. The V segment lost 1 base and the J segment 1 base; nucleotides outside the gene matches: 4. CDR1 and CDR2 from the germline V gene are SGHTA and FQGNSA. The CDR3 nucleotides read TGTGCCAGCAGCTTAGTACTAGCGGGAGAGGGCACAGATACGCAGTATTTT. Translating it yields CASSLVLAGEGTDTQYF.

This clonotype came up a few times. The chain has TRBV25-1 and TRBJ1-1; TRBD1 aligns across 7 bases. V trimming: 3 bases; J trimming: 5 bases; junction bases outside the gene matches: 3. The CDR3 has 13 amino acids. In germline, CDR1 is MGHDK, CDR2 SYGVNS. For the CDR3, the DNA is TGTGCCAGCAGTGACCCAGGGGGTACTGAAGCTTTCTTT. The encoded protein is CASSDPGGTEAFF.

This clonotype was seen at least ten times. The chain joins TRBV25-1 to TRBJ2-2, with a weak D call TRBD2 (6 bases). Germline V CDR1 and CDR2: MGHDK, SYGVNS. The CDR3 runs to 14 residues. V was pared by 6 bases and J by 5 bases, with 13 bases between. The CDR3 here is CASSASGGTGELFF. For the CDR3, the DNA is TGTGCCAGCAGCGCATCCGGGGGAACCGGGGAGCTGTTTTTT.